This entry lists 7 T cell receptor beta chains sequenced from one sample in a study of T cells in Graves' hyperthyroidism and ophthalmopathy. RNA transcripts were the template for amplifying TCR beta CDR3 regions. Using the HTBI primer set, a first-round RT-PCR was run on the TCR CDR3. TCRdb called the multiplex PCR reads again in MiXCR, with one record for every CDR3 protein. There are some 500,000 distinct CDR3 sequences in the sample; roughly a sixth occur only once, and 25% to 30% lies in the top ten. The specimen was blood. Receptors were obtained from a woman aged 25 to 39 with Graves' ophthalmopathy.

Many counts were recorded for this clonotype. The chain recombines TRBV11-2 with TRBJ2-7, with 7 bases that match TRBD2. The CDR3 loop spans 17 amino acids. Germline V gives CDR1 SGHAT, CDR2 FQNNGV. Losses at the gene ends were 1 base for V and 3 bases for J; bases not matched to a gene: 12. CDR3: CASSLGTSWGDYYEQYF. In DNA form, the CDR3 reads TGTGCCAGCAGCTTAGGTACAAGTTGGGGGGACTACTACGAGCAGTACTTC.

Regarding this clonotype: A much more abundant neighbour one base away suggests this may be a read error. The CDR3 here is CVSSPGTGLNYGYTF. Written as DNA, the CDR3 is TGTGTCAGCAGCCCGGGGACAGGGCTTAACTATGGCTACACCTTC. The chain links TRBV7-2 to TRBJ1-2; 9 nucleotides agree with TRBD1. This CDR3 is built from 15 residues. The germline V gene has CDR1 SGHTA and CDR2 FQGNSA.

There are many counts of this clonotype. V and J are TRBV2 and TRBJ1-4; D remains unclear. The V end lost 3 bases, the J end lost 6 bases, and 20 bases lay between the germline ends. The CDR3 runs to 17 residues. From germline, CDR1 is SNHLY and CDR2 FYNNEI. The CDR3 DNA follows: TGTGCCAGCAGTGACGTTCGACTGTGGGGATCCGATGAAAAACTGTTTTTT. This encodes CASSDVRLWGSDEKLFF.

This clonotype was picked up one time. The rearrangement uses TRBV6-1 and TRBJ2-1; tentative D call: TRBD2 (5 bases). The CDR3 extends over 13 amino acids. V dropped 8 bases and J dropped 9 bases, with 17 bases sitting between them. Per germline, CDR1 MNHNS and CDR2 SASEGT. The CDR3 nucleotides are TGTGCCAGCGACCGGAAGAGAGGGTCTGAGCAGTTCTTC. Translating it yields CASDRKRGSEQFF.

This clonotype was detected ten times or more. This chain links TRBV28 with TRBJ1-5; 7 bases are a match to TRBD1. This CDR3 contains 17 residues. V shed 3 bases, J shed 0 bases, and the junction held 8 bases outside the gene matches. Germline-derived CDR1 and CDR2 are MDHEN and SYDVKM. The CDR3 region is CASSFPRTGNSNQPQHF. In DNA, the CDR3 is TGTGCCAGCAGTTTCCCCAGGACAGGCAATAGCAATCAGCCCCAGCATTTT.

The chain couples TRBV7-6 to TRBJ2-7, with 9 nucleotides matching TRBD2. Germline CDR1 reads SGHVS; CDR2 reads FNYEAQ. Trimming cost V 2 bases and J 5 bases; bases outside gene matches: 10. This CDR3 comprises 16 residues. The CDR3 loop reads CASSLLGASGINEQYF. The CDR3 nucleotides read TGTGCCAGCAGCTTATTAGGGGCTAGCGGGATAAACGAGCAGTACTTC.

The sample holds many counts of this clonotype. The genes are TRBV11-2 and TRBJ1-2, with D unclear. CDR3 length equals 17 residues. V lost 6 bases to trimming and J lost 2 bases, with 22 bases between them. CDR1 and CDR2 from the germline V gene are SGHAT and FQNNGV. The CDR3 loop reads CASSRSLHRVRNYGYTF. In nucleotides, the CDR3 is TGTGCCAGCAGTCGGAGCCTACACCGAGTAAGGAACTATGGCTACACCTTC.